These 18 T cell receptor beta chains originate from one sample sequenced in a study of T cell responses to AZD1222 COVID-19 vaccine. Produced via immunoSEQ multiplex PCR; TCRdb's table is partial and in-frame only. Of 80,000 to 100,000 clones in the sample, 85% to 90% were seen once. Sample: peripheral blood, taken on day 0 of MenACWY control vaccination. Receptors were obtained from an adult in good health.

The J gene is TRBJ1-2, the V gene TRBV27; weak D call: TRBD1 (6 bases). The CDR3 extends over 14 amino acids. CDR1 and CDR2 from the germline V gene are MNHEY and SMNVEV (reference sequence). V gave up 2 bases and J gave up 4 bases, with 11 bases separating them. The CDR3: CASSLNGQSYGYTF. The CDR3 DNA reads TGTGCCAGCAGTTTAAATGGACAGTCCTATGGCTACACCTTC.

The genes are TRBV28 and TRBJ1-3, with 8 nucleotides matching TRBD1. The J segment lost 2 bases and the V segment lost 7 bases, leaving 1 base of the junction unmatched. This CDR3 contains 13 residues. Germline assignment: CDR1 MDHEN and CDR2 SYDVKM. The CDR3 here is CASKQGAGNTIYF. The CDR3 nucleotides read TGTGCCAGCAAACAGGGGGCTGGAAACACCATATATTTT.

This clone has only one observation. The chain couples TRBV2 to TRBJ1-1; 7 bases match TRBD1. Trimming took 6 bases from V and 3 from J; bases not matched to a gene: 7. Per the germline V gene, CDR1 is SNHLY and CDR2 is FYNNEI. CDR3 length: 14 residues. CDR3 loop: CASRVDRVDTEAFF. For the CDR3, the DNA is TGTGCCAGCAGAGTCGACAGGGTGGACACTGAAGCTTTCTTT. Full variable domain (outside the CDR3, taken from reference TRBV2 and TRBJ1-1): EPEVTQTPSHQVTQMGQEVILRCVPISNHLYFYWYRQILGQKVEFLVSFYNNEISEKSEIFDDQFSVERPDGSNFTLKIRSTKLEDSAMYFCASRVDRVDTEAFFGQGTRLTVV.

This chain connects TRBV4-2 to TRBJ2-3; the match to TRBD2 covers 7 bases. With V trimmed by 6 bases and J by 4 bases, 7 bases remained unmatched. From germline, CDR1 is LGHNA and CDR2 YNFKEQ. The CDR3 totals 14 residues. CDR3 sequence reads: CASRGGGMADTQYF. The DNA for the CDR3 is TGTGCCAGCAGGGGGGGAGGGATGGCAGATACGCAGTATTTT.

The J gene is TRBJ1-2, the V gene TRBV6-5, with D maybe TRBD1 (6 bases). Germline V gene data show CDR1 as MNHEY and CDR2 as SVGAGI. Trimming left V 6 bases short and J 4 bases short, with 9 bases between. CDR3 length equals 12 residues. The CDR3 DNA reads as TGTGCCAGCAGCCGGGACATCTATGGCTACACCTTC. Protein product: CASSRDIYGYTF.

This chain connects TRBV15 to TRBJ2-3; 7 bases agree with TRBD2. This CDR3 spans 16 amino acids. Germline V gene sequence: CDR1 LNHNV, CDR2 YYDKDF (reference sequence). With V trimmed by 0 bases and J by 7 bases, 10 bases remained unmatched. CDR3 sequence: CATSREASGVSNTQYF. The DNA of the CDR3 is TGTGCCACCAGCAGAGAGGCTAGCGGTGTTTCGAATACGCAGTATTTT.

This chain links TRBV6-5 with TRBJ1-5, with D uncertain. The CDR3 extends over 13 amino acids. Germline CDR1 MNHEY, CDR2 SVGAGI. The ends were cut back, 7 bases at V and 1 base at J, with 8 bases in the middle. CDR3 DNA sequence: TGTGCCAGCACGGCGGAAAGCAATCAGCCCCAGCATTTT. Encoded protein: CASTAESNQPQHF.

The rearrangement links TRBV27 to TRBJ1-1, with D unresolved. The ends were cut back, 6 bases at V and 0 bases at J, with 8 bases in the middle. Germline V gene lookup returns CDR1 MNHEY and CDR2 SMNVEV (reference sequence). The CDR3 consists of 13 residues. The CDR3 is CASSLQLNTEAFF. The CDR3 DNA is TGTGCCAGCAGCCTGCAGTTGAACACTGAAGCTTTCTTT.

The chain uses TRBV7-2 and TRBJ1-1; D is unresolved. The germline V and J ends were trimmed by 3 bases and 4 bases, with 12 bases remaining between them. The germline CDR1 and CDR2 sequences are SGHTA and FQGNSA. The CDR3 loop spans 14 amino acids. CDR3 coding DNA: TGTGCCAGCAGCTTCCCACAGTCGTCCACTGAAGCTTTCTTT. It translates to CASSFPQSSTEAFF.

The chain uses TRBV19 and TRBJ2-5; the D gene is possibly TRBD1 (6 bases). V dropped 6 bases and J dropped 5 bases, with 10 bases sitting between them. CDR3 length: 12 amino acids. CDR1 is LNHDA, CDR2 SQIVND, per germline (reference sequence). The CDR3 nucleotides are TGTGCCAGTAGACAGGGCGCGGAGACCCAGTACTTC. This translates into CASRQGAETQYF.

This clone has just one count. For the CDR3, the DNA is TGTGCCAGCAGTTACTCCAGGGGTAATTCACCCCTCCACTTT. Residues: CASSYSRGNSPLHF. The V call is TRBV6-5, the J call TRBJ1-6, with a weak D call TRBD1 (6 bases). Germline V gene data show CDR1 as MNHEY and CDR2 as SVGAGI. V was cut by 0 bases and J by 6 bases, with 6 bases left in between. The CDR3 contains 14 residues.

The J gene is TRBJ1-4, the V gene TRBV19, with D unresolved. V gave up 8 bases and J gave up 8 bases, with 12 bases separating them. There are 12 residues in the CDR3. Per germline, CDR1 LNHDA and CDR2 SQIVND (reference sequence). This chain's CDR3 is CASSEANEKLFF. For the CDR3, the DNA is TGTGCCAGTTCCGAGGCGAACGAAAAACTGTTTTTT.

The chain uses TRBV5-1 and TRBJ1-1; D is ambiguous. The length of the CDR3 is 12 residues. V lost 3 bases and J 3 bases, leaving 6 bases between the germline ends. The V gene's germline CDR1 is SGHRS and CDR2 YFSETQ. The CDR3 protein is CASSSVDTEAFF. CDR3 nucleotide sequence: TGCGCCAGCAGCTCCGTGGACACTGAAGCTTTCTTT. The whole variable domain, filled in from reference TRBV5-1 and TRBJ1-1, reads KAGVTQTPRYLIKTRGQQVTLSCSPISGHRSVSWYQQTPGQGLQFLFEYFSETQRNKGNFPGRFSGRQFSNSRSEMNVSTLELGDSALYLCASSSVDTEAFFGQGTRLTVV.

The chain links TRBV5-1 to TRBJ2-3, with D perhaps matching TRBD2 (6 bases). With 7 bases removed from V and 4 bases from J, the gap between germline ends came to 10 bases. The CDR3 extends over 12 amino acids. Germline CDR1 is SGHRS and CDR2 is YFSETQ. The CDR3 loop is CASHGGADTQYF. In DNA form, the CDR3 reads TGCGCCAGCCACGGGGGTGCAGATACGCAGTATTTT.

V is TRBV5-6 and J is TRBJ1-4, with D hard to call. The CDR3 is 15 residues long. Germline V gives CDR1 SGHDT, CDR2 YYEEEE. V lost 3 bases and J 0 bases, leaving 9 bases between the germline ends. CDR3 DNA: TGTGCCAGCAGCTACGACACCGCAACTAATGAAAAACTGTTTTTT. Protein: CASSYDTATNEKLFF. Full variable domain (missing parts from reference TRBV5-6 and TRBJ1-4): DAGVTQSPTHLIKTRGQQVTLRCSPKSGHDTVSWYQQALGQGPQFIFQYYEEEERQRGNFPDRFSGHQFPNYSSELNVNALLLGDSALYLCASSYDTATNEKLFFGSGTQLSVL.

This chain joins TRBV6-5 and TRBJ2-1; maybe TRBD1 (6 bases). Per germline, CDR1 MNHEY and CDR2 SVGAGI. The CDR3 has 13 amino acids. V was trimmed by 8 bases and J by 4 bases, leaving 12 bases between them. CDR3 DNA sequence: TGTGCCAGCGGATACAGGGTATACAATGAGCAGTTCTTC. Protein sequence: CASGYRVYNEQFF.

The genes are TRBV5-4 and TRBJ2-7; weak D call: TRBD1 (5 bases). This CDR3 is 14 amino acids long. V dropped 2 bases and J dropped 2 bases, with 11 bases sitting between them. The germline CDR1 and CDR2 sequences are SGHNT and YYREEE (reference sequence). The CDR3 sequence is CASSFSGNPYEQYF. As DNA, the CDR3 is TGTGCCAGCAGCTTCTCAGGGAACCCCTACGAGCAGTACTTC.

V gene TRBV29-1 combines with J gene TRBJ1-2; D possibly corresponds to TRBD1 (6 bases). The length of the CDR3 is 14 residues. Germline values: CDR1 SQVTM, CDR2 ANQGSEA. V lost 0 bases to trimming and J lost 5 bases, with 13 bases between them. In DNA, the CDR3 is TGCAGCGTTGAAGACCCCGGGGGGCAATATGGCTACACCTTC. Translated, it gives CSVEDPGGQYGYTF.